These 13 T cell receptor beta chains came from one sample sequenced in a study of CD8 T cells in ankylosing spondylitis. General observations from the study: Ankylosing spondylitis blood appeared to carry a characteristic TCR beta motif of under ten highly homologous variants.

These receptors have no known antigen. MiXCR, run by TCRdb on the 5' RACE reads, gives a single entry per CDR3 protein. This repertoire shows around 890,000 distinct CDR3 sequences, 10% to 15% found once; its top ten account for roughly 0.51%. The specimen sequenced was blood, either unsorted or a sorted T cell fraction (not recorded which). All receptors derive from a male donor with ankylosing spondylitis.

The V and J genes are TRBV20-1 and TRBJ2-7; D gene ambiguous. Trimming stripped 0 bases from V and 4 bases from J, with 10 bases between. Germline V lookup: CDR1 DFQATT, CDR2 SNEGSKA (reference sequence). The CDR3 is 13 amino acids. CDR3 DNA sequence: TGCAGTGCTAGAGATAGAGTTCTGTACGAGCAGTACTTC. It encodes CSARDRVLYEQYF.

This clonotype was counted between two and nine times. The V call is TRBV19, the J call TRBJ2-5; no clear D gene. The ends were cut back, 1 base at V and 1 base at J, with 7 bases in the middle. Germline CDR1 LNHDA, CDR2 SQIVND (reference sequence). This CDR3 has 14 residues. The CDR3 sequence: CASSIGGSQETQYF. As DNA, the CDR3 is TGTGCCAGTAGTATAGGTGGCAGCCAAGAGACCCAGTACTTC.

This clonotype was seen a handful of times. The V and J genes are TRBV29-1 and TRBJ2-4; a weak D match, TRBD1 (5 bases). The CDR3 loop spans 14 amino acids. Trimming stripped 0 bases from V and 7 bases from J, with 13 bases between. CDR1 is SQVTM and CDR2 is ANQGSEA in the germline V gene. The DNA for the CDR3 is TGCAGCGTTGAAGATGACAGAAGGGCTAACATTCAGTACTTC. Amino acid sequence: CSVEDDRRANIQYF.

This sequence joins TRBV6-1 and TRBJ1-1; D may be TRBD1 (6 bases). The V and J ends lost 6 bases and 4 bases respectively, with 15 bases between them. From germline, CDR1 is MNHNS and CDR2 SASEGT. The length of the CDR3 is 14 residues. The CDR3 coding sequence is TGTGCCAGCAGCCTAAGGAGGGGGGTCACTGAAGCTTTCTTT. Translated, it gives CASSLRRGVTEAFF.

This chain joins TRBV6-1 and TRBJ1-6; 8 bases are a match to TRBD1. The CDR3 is 14 residues long. The V gene's germline CDR1 is MNHNS and CDR2 SASEGT. Trimming cost V 5 bases and J 7 bases; bases outside gene matches: 4. The CDR3 bases are TGTGCCAGCAGTCGGGACAGGACAAATTCACCCCTCCACTTT. It translates to CASSRDRTNSPLHF.

The V gene is TRBV12-3 or TRBV12-4, the J gene TRBJ2-2; 12 nucleotides align to TRBD2. CDR3 length: 17 amino acids. J was trimmed by 4 bases and V by 5 bases; bases with no gene match: 8. Here the CDR3 DNA reads TGTGCCAGCAGTCCAACTAGCGGGAGGACCCTCACCGGGGAGCTGTTTTTT. As protein: CASSPTSGRTLTGELFF.

This clonotype was found many times. The V call is TRBV12-3 or TRBV12-4, the J call TRBJ2-2; 7 nucleotides match TRBD1. V gave up 5 bases and J gave up 4 bases; unmatched junction bases: 7. This CDR3 has 15 residues. The CDR3 is CASSPQGQSTGELFF. For the CDR3, the DNA is TGTGCCAGCAGTCCTCAGGGACAGAGCACCGGGGAGCTGTTTTTT.

There are many counts of this clonotype. This sequence joins TRBV29-1 and TRBJ2-1; 7 bases line up with TRBD2. The CDR3 has 15 amino acids. The V gene end was trimmed by 6 bases and the J gene end by 3 bases; junction bases not matched to a gene: 11. Germline-derived CDR1 and CDR2 are SQVTM and ANQGSEA. CDR3 sequence reads: CSVLGLPLGYNEQFF. In nucleotides, the CDR3 is TGCAGCGTACTGGGACTACCGCTGGGCTACAATGAGCAGTTCTTC.

This sequence joins TRBV27 and TRBJ1-2; the match to TRBD1 covers 11 bases. V shed 5 bases, J shed 6 bases, and the junction held 5 bases outside the gene matches. The CDR3 loop spans 14 amino acids. In germline, CDR1 is MNHEY, CDR2 SMNVEV (reference sequence). The CDR3, as DNA: TGTGCCAGCAGTCCGAGGACAGGGGGCGATGGCTACACCTTC. Its protein product is CASSPRTGGDGYTF.

This chain connects TRBV18 to TRBJ2-7; 9 bases are shared with TRBD1. Trimming removed 1 base from V and 6 bases from J; junction bases left unmatched: 10. Per the germline V gene, CDR1 is KGHSH and CDR2 is LQKENI. The CDR3 length is 16 residues. The CDR3 sequence is CASSPQQRTGAGEQYF. CDR3 sequence (DNA): TGTGCCAGCTCACCACAACAACGGACAGGGGCCGGCGAGCAGTACTTC.

This chain uses TRBV20-1 with TRBJ2-1; 8 bases agree with TRBD2. V lost 6 bases, J lost 6 bases, and 1 base stayed unmatched. The CDR3 consists of 11 residues. Germline V gene data show CDR1 as DFQATT and CDR2 as SNEGSKA (reference sequence). The CDR3 protein is CSAAGGNEQFF. As DNA, the CDR3 is TGCAGTGCCGCGGGGGGCAATGAGCAGTTCTTC.

This clonotype was seen more than once but under ten times. The chain is built from TRBV5-1 and TRBJ1-1; 8 bases match TRBD1. The CDR3 totals 17 residues. CDR1 and CDR2 from the germline V gene are SGHRS and YFSETQ. J gave up 0 bases and V 0 bases, and 7 bases lay outside the gene matches. The CDR3 DNA sequence: TGCGCCAGCAGCTTGGACCGACAGGGGCGCGTGAACACTGAAGCTTTCTTT. This codes for CASSLDRQGRVNTEAFF. The variable domain in full, completed from reference TRBV5-1 and TRBJ1-1, reads KAGVTQTPRYLIKTRGQQVTLSCSPISGHRSVSWYQQTPGQGLQFLFEYFSETQRNKGNFPGRFSGRQFSNSRSEMNVSTLELGDSALYLCASSLDRQGRVNTEAFFGQGTRLTVV.

In DNA, the CDR3 is TGCGCCAGCAGCGCCGGGGCGGGCCCCGCGAACACCGGGGAGCTGTTTTTT. Translating it yields CASSAGAGPANTGELFF. J is TRBJ2-2 and V is TRBV5-1, with D perhaps matching TRBD1 or TRBD2 (5 bases each). The CDR3 runs 17 residues. Trimming removed 4 bases at V and 0 bases at J, with 16 bases between. The V gene's germline CDR1 is SGHRS and CDR2 YFSETQ.